The 7 T cell receptor beta chains below come from one sample, sequenced in a study of CD39 and CD103 CD8 tumor-infiltrating T cells. Assay used: immunoSEQ multiplex PCR; TCRdb lists only in-frame clones, some missing. The table has around 2,200 clones, approximately 70% seen once. Sequencing input: CD39- CD103- CD8+ T cells sorted from the tumor. This sample's subset: CD103-CD39- double-negative CD45RA- CD8 T cells. The receptor source for this set is a human donor with head and neck squamous cell carcinoma.

Remarks on this clone: The CDR3 end shows no conserved phenylalanine or tryptophan, and so a read error is likely. Because the CDR3's place on the DNA is in doubt, the DNA is left out and the CDR3 is given as listed by TCRdb. The rearrangement links TRBV6-5 to TRBJ2-7; the table gives TRBD1 as D, unverified against the DNA. The germline CDR1 and CDR2 sequences are MNHEY and SVGAGI. The CDR3 numbers 11 amino acids, ends counted. The CDR3 spells CASSYSREQAS.

This clone was counted only a few times. This sequence joins TRBV6-5 and TRBJ1-5; possible D gene TRBD1, 5 bases. The V gene's germline CDR1 is MNHEY and CDR2 SVGAGI. Trimming stripped 4 bases from V and 0 bases from J, with 10 bases between. The CDR3 is made up of 15 amino acids. This CDR3 is CASSLTEYSNQPQHF. The CDR3 DNA reads TGTGCCAGCAGTTTGACAGAGTATAGCAATCAGCCCCAGCATTTT.

The V call is TRBV5-1, the J call TRBJ2-5; tentatively, D is TRBD1 or TRBD2 (5 bases each). V lost 5 bases and J lost 5, with 16 bases in between. Germline V gives CDR1 SGHRS, CDR2 YFSETQ. This CDR3 has 14 amino acids. The chain's CDR3 is CASRGDAGRETQYF. The CDR3, as DNA: TGCGCCAGCAGAGGGGACGCCGGCCGGGAGACCCAGTACTTC.

The chain has TRBV15 and TRBJ1-1; tentatively, D is TRBD1 (6 bases). V was cut by 4 bases and J by 3 bases, with 15 bases left in between. Germline V CDR1 and CDR2: LNHNV, YYDKDF (reference sequence). The CDR3 is 15 residues long. The CDR3: CATSTRGGWDTEAFF. The CDR3 DNA follows: TGTGCCACCAGCACCCGAGGGGGATGGGACACTGAAGCTTTCTTT.

The rearrangement joins TRBV9 to TRBJ1-1, with D uncertain. Germline V gene lookup returns CDR1 SGDLS and CDR2 YYNGEE. The CDR3 length is 15 residues. Trimming shortened V by 0 bases and J by 0 bases, and 9 bases separated the two germline ends. The DNA of the CDR3 is TGTGCCAGCAGCGTAGAGGGCGGAGTGAACACTGAAGCTTTCTTT. Protein product: CASSVEGGVNTEAFF. The full variable domain, its missing parts supplied by reference TRBV9 and TRBJ1-1, is DSGVTQTPKHLITATGQRVTLRCSPRSGDLSVYWYQQSLDQGLQFLIQYYNGEERAKGNILERFSAQQFPDLHSELNLSSLELGDSALYFCASSVEGGVNTEAFFGQGTRLTVV.

The rearrangement links TRBV18 to TRBJ2-4; D might be TRBD1 (5 bases). This CDR3 has 19 residues. V was cut by 3 bases and J by 0 bases, with 21 bases left in between. In germline, CDR1 is KGHSH, CDR2 LQKENI. CDR3 coding DNA: TGTGCCAGCTCACCCCCGCAGGGATCCAGCCCTCTAGCCAAAAACATTCAGTACTTC. It is translated as CASSPPQGSSPLAKNIQYF.

By sample fraction, this clone is large. J is TRBJ1-1 and V is TRBV11-3; the D gene is possibly TRBD1 (5 bases). The CDR3 has 13 residues. Trimming left V 5 bases short and J 4 bases short, with 11 bases between. Germline assignment: CDR1 SGHNT and CDR2 YENEEA. The CDR3: CASSDSSATEAFF. CDR3 nucleotide sequence: TGTGCCAGCAGCGACAGCAGCGCCACTGAAGCTTTCTTT.